A selection of T cell receptor beta chains follows, all from one sample in a study of OX40 agonist ivuxolimab in advanced cancers. Sequencing used immunoSEQ multiplex PCR; TCRdb keeps in-frame clones, though not all of them. The table includes fewer than 45,000 clones, approximately 80% detected once. This sample comprised CD4+ or CD8+ T cells sorted from blood, obtained in a trial of the OX40 agonist ivuxolimab. Receptors were obtained from an adult with an advanced solid tumor such as melanoma, head and neck, liver or kidney cancer. Both conserved end residues are part of each CDR3. A D gene is named only where the DNA matches it firmly. Only part of the rows carry a size: once, few, many, or a class if the clone is expanded.

>TRBJ1-2|TRBV7-8|TRBD1|.
TGTGCCAGCAGTTACGACAGGGGGCTCAAAGGATTTTATGGCTACACCTTC
CASSYDRGLKGFYGYTF
>TRBJ2-3|TRBV6-6|.|.
TGTGCCAGCAGTTACGGACCTAGCACCCAGTATTTT
CASSYGPSTQYF
>TRBJ2-1|TRBV7-9|.|.
TGTGCCAGCAGCCCGACGACTAGCTCCTACAATGAGCAGTTCTTC
CASSPTTSSYNEQFF
>TRBJ2-1|TRBV19|.|.
TGTGCCAGTAGTTCCCCGGGGGACTTCAATGAGCAGTTCTTC
CASSSPGDFNEQFF
>TRBJ1-1|TRBV7-8|.|.
TGTGCCAGCAGCACTCATAACGCTGAAGCTTTCTTT
CASSTHNAEAFF
>TRBJ1-4|TRBV28|.|.
TGTGCCAGCAGTTTATCGCTGGGGACTAATGAAAAACTGTTTTTT
CASSLSLGTNEKLFF
>TRBJ2-3|TRBV9|.|once
TGTGCCAGCAGCCCTTCCGGGGTATTAGATACGCAGTATTTT
CASSPSGVLDTQYF
>TRBJ2-2|TRBV4-1|.|.
TGCGCCAGCAGCCTTCTTCGAGAGGCGAACACCGGGGAGCTGTTTTTT
CASSLLREANTGELFF
>TRBJ2-5|TRBV7-3|.|once
TGTGCCAGCAGCTTAAACCCCACCAGACAAGAGACCCAGTACTTC
CASSLNPTRQETQYF
>TRBJ1-2|TRBV10-1|.|.
TGCGCCACTCTTCGTCGCTATGGCTACACCTTC
CATLRRYGYTF
>TRBJ2-2|TRBV19|TRBD2|.
TGTGCCAGTAGTATGTGGTCTAGCGGGGACGGGGAGCTGTTTTTT
CASSMWSSGDGELFF
>TRBJ2-3|TRBV10-1|.|.
TGCGCCAGCAGTGAGTCGGTCCGCACAGATACGCAGTATTTT
CASSESVRTDTQYF
>TRBJ2-1|TRBV2|TRBD2|.
TGTGCCAGCACCGGACTAGTGGGGAATGAGCAGTTCTTC
CASTGLVGNEQFF
>TRBJ2-1|TRBV2|TRBD2|.
TGTGCCAGCAGTGAATCCCTAGCGGGAGGATATGAGCAGTTCTTC
CASSESLAGGYEQFF
>TRBJ2-1|TRBV27|.|.
TGTGCCAGCAGAAAGCGGACGAGCTCCTACAATGAGCAGTTCTTC
CASRKRTSSYNEQFF
>TRBJ2-1|TRBV13|.|.
TGTGCCAGCAGGGGTGGATTGAATGAGCAGTTCTTC
CASRGGLNEQFF
>TRBJ2-1|TRBV11-2|.|.
TGTGCCAGCAGCTTAGGGGTCAATGAGCAGTTCTTC
CASSLGVNEQFF
>TRBJ2-3|TRBV11-2|TRBD2|once
TGTGCCAGCAGCTTAGATCGTGGGGGGGGTACAGATACGCAGTATTTT
CASSLDRGGGTDTQYF
>TRBJ2-7|TRBV15|.|.
TGTGCCACCAGCAGAGATCCCGGGGGCCTATCCTACGAGCAGTACTTC
CATSRDPGGLSYEQYF
>TRBJ1-1|TRBV5-1|.|.
TGCGCCAGCAGCTTGGCCGGGGTTTTGAACACTGAAGCTTTCTTT
CASSLAGVLNTEAFF
>TRBJ2-5|TRBV15|.|.
TGTGCCACCAGCACCGGGCCCCCTCAAGGGACCCAGTACTTC
CATSTGPPQGTQYF
>TRBJ1-2|TRBV6-1|.|medium-sized
TGTGCCAGCTCTGCGGGACACTATGGCTACACCTTC
CASSAGHYGYTF
>TRBJ1-2|TRBV4-1|.|.
TGCGCCAGCAGCCAAGAGAACAGGGTTGAAGGCTACACCTTC
CASSQENRVEGYTF
>TRBJ1-2|TRBV5-5|.|.
TGTGCCAGCAGCCCCCTGCCCGGTCAGAACTATGGCTACACCTTC
CASSPLPGQNYGYTF
>TRBJ2-7|TRBV28|TRBD2|once
TGTGCCAGCAGTTACGGGACTAGCGGGAGCGCCTACGAGCAGTACTTC
CASSYGTSGSAYEQYF
>TRBJ2-5|TRBV19|.|.
TGTGCCACCTCTGAGGGTGGTGGAGAGACCCAGTACTTC
CATSEGGGETQYF
>TRBJ2-1|TRBV7-6|TRBD2|.
TGTGCCAGCAGCTCATTTCCGGGACTAAGCGACCAAAGGAGTGAGCAGTTCTTC
CASSSFPGLSDQRSEQFF
>TRBJ1-1|TRBV6-4|.|medium-sized
TGTGCCAGCAGTGACTCGGCGATGACTGAAGCTTTCTTT
CASSDSAMTEAFF
>TRBJ2-2|TRBV7-6|.|few
TGTGCCAGCAGCTTAGGACAAGGGAACACCGGGGAGCTGTTTTTT
CASSLGQGNTGELFF
>TRBJ1-1|TRBV4-1|.|.
TGCGCCAGCAGCCAACCAAAGGGCTTGAACACTGAAGCTTTCTTT
CASSQPKGLNTEAFF
>TRBJ1-2|TRBV6-5|.|.
TGTGCCAGCAGTTACGGCCGGGGGAACTATGGCTACACCTTC
CASSYGRGNYGYTF
>TRBJ1-1|TRBV19|.|once
TGTGCCAGCCGTCTCACCGGTCTTCGAGCTTTCTTT
CASRLTGLRAFF
>TRBJ2-1|TRBV10-1|TRBD2|.
TGCGCCAGCAGTGAAGGGACTAGCGGGATCTACAATGAGCAGTTCTTC
CASSEGTSGIYNEQFF
>TRBJ2-1|TRBV7-8|TRBD2|once
TGTGCCAGCAGCCAGCTAGCGGGGGGGCTTGATGAGCAGTTCTTC
CASSQLAGGLDEQFF